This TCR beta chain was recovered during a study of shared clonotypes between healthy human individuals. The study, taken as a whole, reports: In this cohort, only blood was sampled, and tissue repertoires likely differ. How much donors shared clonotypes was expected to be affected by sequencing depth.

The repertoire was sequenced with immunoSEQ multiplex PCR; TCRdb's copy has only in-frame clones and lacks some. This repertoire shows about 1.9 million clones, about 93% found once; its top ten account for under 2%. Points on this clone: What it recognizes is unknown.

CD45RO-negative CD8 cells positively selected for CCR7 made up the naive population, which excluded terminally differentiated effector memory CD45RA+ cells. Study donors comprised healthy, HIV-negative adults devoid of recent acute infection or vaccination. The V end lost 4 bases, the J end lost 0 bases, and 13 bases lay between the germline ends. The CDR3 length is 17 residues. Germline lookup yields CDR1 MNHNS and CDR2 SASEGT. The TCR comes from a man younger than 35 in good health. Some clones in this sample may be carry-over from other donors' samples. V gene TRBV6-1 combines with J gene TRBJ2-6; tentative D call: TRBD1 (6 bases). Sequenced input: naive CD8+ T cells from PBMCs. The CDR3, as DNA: TGTGCCAGCAGTGGACAGGTCCCATTCTCTGGGGCCAACGTCCTGACTTTC. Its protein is CASSGQVPFSGANVLTF.